Listed here are 5 T cell receptor beta chains from one sample, sequenced in a study of technical replicates of blood from a few donors. Generated by immunoSEQ multiplex PCR, the TCRdb table keeps only in-frame clones and is missing some. The sample yields approximately 73,000 clones, just over 90% seen once. Specimen: T cells isolated from PBMCs. These receptors came from a human donor in good health.

The genes are TRBV28 and TRBJ2-7, with 9 nucleotides matching TRBD2. V was pared by 5 bases and J by 4 bases, with 6 bases of the junction left unmatched. The CDR3 extends over 14 amino acids. Germline lookup yields CDR1 MDHEN and CDR2 SYDVKM. CDR3 nucleotide sequence: TGTGCCAGCAGTCCTGTGAGCGGGAGGTACGAGCAGTACTTC. Encoded protein: CASSPVSGRYEQYF.

The genes are TRBV5-1 and TRBJ2-1, with TRBD2 matching 8 bases. The length of the CDR3 is 16 residues. Germline V gene sequence: CDR1 SGHRS, CDR2 YFSETQ. V was pared by 0 bases and J by 1 base, with 3 bases of the junction left unmatched. CDR3 in DNA: TGCGCCAGCAGCTTGGAGCGGGGGAGATCCTACAATGAGCAGTTCTTC. This gives the protein CASSLERGRSYNEQFF.

The chain recombines TRBV6-1 with TRBJ1-5, with TRBD1 identical over 7 bases. Germline CDR1 reads MNHNS; CDR2 reads SASEGT. This CDR3 has 13 residues. V lost 7 bases and J lost 4; bases outside the gene matches: 4. CDR3 loop: CASTRDSNQPQHF. CDR3 DNA: TGTGCCAGCACCCGGGACAGTAATCAGCCCCAGCATTTT.

The chain uses TRBV9 and TRBJ2-2, with TRBD1 matching over 7 bases. The CDR3 has 15 residues. The V gene end was trimmed by 4 bases and the J gene end by 4 bases; junction bases not matched to a gene: 7. The germline CDR1 and CDR2 sequences are SGDLS and YYNGEE. DNA of the CDR3: TGTGCCAGCAGCACAGTGAGGGGGCCCACCGGGGAGCTGTTTTTT. Translated, it gives CASSTVRGPTGELFF. Drawing the rest from reference TRBV9 and TRBJ2-2, the complete variable domain is DSGVTQTPKHLITATGQRVTLRCSPRSGDLSVYWYQQSLDQGLQFLIQYYNGEERAKGNILERFSAQQFPDLHSELNLSSLELGDSALYFCASSTVRGPTGELFFGEGSRLTVL.

J is TRBJ2-7 and V is TRBV9; D is possibly TRBD1 (5 bases). This CDR3 region has 13 residues. Per germline, CDR1 SGDLS and CDR2 YYNGEE. V lost 4 bases, J lost 3 bases, and 11 bases lay in between. CDR3 protein: CASSPGAFYEQYF. CDR3 DNA sequence: TGTGCCAGCAGCCCTGGGGCTTTCTACGAGCAGTACTTC.